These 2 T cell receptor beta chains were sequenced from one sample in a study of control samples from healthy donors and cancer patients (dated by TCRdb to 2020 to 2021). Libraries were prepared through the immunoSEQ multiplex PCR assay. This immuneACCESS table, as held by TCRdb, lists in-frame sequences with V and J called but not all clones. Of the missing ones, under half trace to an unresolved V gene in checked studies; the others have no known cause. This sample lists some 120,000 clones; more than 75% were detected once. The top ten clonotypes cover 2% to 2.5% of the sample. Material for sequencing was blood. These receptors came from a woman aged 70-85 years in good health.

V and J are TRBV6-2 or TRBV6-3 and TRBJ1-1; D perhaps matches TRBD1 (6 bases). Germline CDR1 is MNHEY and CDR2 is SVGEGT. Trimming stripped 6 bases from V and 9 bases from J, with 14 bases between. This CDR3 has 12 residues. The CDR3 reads CASSPGQRQAFF. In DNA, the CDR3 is TGTGCCAGCAGCCCTGGACAGCGACAAGCTTTCTTT.

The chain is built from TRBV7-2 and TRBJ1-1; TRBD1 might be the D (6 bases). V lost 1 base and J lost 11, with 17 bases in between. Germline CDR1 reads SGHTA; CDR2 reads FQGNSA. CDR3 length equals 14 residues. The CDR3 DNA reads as TGTGCCAGCAGCTTAGGGATCGGGACATCTCGGGCTTTCTTT. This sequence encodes CASSLGIGTSRAFF. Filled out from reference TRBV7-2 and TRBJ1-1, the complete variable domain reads GAGVSQSPSNKVTEKGKDVELRCDPISGHTALYWYRQSLGQGLEFLIYFQGNSAPDKSGLPSDRFSAERTGGSVSTLTIQRTQQEDSAVYLCASSLGIGTSRAFFGQGTRLTVV.